These T cell receptor beta chains were read from a single sample in a study of T cells in Graves' hyperthyroidism and ophthalmopathy. TCRdb ran MiXCR on the multiplex PCR reads and lists one entry per CDR3 protein. Among around 300,000 distinct CDR3 sequences listed, over 11% were seen once. The sample taken for sequencing was blood. Every receptor here comes from a woman in her twenties or thirties with Graves' hyperthyroidism. Each CDR3 is given without its conserved first and last residue. The order of the fields is J gene, V gene, clone size, CDR3 protein. Part of the rows lack a size; the others show once, few, many or a class for expanded clones.

>TRBJ2-1|TRBV7-7|many
ASSHNSGDEQF
>TRBJ1-5|TRBV20-1|.
SARDHRRGTFQPQH
>TRBJ2-7|TRBV28|.
ASSLALAGSYEQY
>TRBJ2-2|TRBV9|.
ASSVDRVVGELF
>TRBJ2-7|TRBV6-1|.
AGRAKFQRPRDEQY
>TRBJ1-5|TRBV4-3|.
ASSQDLLLSDTNQPQH
>TRBJ1-1|TRBV20-1|few
SAQGATEAF
>TRBJ1-5|TRBV19|many
ASSIQQGVQPQH
>TRBJ2-1|TRBV11-2|many
ASSLSTSFDEQF
>TRBJ2-1|TRBV7-8|many
ASSLVDDEQF
>TRBJ2-7|TRBV10-2|few
ASRDGTYEQY
>TRBJ2-3|TRBV9|.
ASSVAGTTTDTQY
>TRBJ2-7|TRBV4-2|few
ASSQGLVSAEQY
>TRBJ1-4|TRBV20-1|few
SASQGRVYEKLF
>TRBJ2-6|TRBV18|.
ASSPGGTGANVLT
>TRBJ1-5|TRBV19|few
ASREERGISNQPQH
>TRBJ2-1|TRBV27|.
ASSLSVPSGLSYNEQF
>TRBJ2-7|TRBV20-1|many
SANAAGASVIYEQY
>TRBJ2-7|TRBV6-2/TRBV6-3|many
ASSYGPLYYEQY
>TRBJ2-7|TRBV6-1|many
ASRDSTGVLQSHEQY
>TRBJ2-7|TRBV3-1|.
ASSQSRTEQY
>TRBJ2-1|TRBV28|few
ASSLALLGGEQF
>TRBJ2-7|TRBV30|.
AWRRTGFYEQY
>TRBJ2-5|TRBV4-2|.
ASSRELGPRETQY
>TRBJ2-1|TRBV6-6|many
ASSYSVGADEQF
>TRBJ1-1|TRBV27|few
TSSLVGGNTEAF
>TRBJ2-1|TRBV4-2|.
ASSQGLRDHAANEQF
>TRBJ1-2|TRBV7-9|many
ASSLQPSYGYT
>TRBJ1-1|TRBV7-9|.
ASSSRGPQEAF
>TRBJ2-2|TRBV15|many
ATSRDLAVTGELF
>TRBJ1-1|TRBV19|many
ASSIGAGAEAF
>TRBJ2-1|TRBV6-1|.
ASSINSGTQF
>TRBJ2-5|TRBV6-2/TRBV6-3|many
ASSYSLILEETQY
>TRBJ2-7|TRBV11-2|many
ASSRARGPRGEQY
>TRBJ2-1|TRBV13|few
ASSLVQGHEQF
>TRBJ1-2|TRBV7-8|many
ASSSGQLRGVGGYT
>TRBJ2-3|TRBV14|few
ASSRTSGITDTQY
>TRBJ1-5|TRBV27|.
ASSCIQGGQPQH
>TRBJ2-7|TRBV2|many
ASQRQGAYEQY
>TRBJ2-2|TRBV5-6|many
ASSEIGTPRAGELF
>TRBJ2-7|TRBV20-1|few
SARGSASGSLHEQY
>TRBJ1-5|TRBV12-3/TRBV12-4|many
ASSPGDRSNQPQH
>TRBJ2-4|TRBV20-1|few
SARDLTKNIQY
>TRBJ2-2|TRBV6-1|few
ASSTGLVVAGELF
>TRBJ1-5|TRBV6-1|many
ASRGGSNQPQH
>TRBJ1-5|TRBV6-1|many
ASSSPGLLYSNQPQH
>TRBJ2-7|TRBV14|few
ASSQAPYEQY
>TRBJ1-2|TRBV29-1|many
SVPSPTGNGYT
>TRBJ2-5|TRBV30|few
AWSVLIGKYQETQY
>TRBJ2-1|TRBV19|few
ASKGVSYNEQF
>TRBJ2-1|TRBV3-1|.
ASSRLGGAYNEQF
>TRBJ2-4|TRBV27|many
ASSLETDGTNIQY
>TRBJ1-5|TRBV11-2|.
ASSLAGARQPQH
>TRBJ2-7|TRBV4-3|.
ASSPGLGTSPTYEQY